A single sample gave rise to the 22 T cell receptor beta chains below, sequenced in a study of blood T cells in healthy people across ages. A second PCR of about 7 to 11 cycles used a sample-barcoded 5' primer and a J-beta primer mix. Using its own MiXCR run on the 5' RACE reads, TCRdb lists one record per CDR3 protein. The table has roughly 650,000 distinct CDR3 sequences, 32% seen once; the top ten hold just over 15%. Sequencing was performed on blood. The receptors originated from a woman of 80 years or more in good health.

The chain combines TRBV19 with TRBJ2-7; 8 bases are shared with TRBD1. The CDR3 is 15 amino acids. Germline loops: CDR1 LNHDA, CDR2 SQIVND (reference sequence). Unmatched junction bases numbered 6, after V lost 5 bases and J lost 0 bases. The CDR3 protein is CASSVDRGSSYEQYF. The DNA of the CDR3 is TGTGCCAGTAGTGTCGACAGGGGTAGCTCCTACGAGCAGTACTTC.

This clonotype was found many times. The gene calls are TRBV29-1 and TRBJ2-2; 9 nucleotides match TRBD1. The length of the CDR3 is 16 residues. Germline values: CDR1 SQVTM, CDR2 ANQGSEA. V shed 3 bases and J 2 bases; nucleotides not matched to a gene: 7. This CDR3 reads CSVEAGTGSNTGELFF. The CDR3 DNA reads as TGCAGCGTTGAGGCGGGGACAGGGTCCAACACCGGGGAGCTGTTTTTT.

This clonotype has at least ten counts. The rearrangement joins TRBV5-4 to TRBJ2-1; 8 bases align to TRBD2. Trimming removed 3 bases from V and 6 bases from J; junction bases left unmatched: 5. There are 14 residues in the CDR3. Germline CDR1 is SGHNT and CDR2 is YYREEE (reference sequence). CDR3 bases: TGTGCCAGCAGCTCCGGGACTAGTTTCAATGAGCAGTTCTTC. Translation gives CASSSGTSFNEQFF. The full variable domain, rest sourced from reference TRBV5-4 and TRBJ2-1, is ETGVTQSPTHLIKTRGQQVTLRCSSQSGHNTVSWYQQALGQGPQFIFQYYREEENGRGNFPPRFSGLQFPNYSSELNVNALELDDSALYLCASSSGTSFNEQFFGPGTRLTVL.

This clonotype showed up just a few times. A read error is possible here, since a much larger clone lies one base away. For the CDR3, the DNA is TGTGCCAGCAGTTTAGTCCGGGGACAGGGGGCGTATTTT. It encodes CASSLVRGQGAYF. The chain employs TRBV12-3 or TRBV12-4 and TRBJ2-3; the match to TRBD1 covers 12 bases. This CDR3 is built from 13 residues. V was clipped by 1 base and J by 14 bases; unmatched bases: 4.

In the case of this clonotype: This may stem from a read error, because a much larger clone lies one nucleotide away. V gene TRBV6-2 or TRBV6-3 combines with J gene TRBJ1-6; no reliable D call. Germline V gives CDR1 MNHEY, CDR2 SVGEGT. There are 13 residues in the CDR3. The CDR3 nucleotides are TGTGTCAGCAGTTACTCGGCAAATTCACCCCTCCACTTT. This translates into CVSSYSANSPLHF.

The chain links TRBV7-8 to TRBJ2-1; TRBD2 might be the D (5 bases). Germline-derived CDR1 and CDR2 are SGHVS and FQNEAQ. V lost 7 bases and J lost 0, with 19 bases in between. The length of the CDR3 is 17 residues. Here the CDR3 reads CASKPGTTRRSYNEQFF. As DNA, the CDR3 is TGTGCCAGCAAGCCCGGAACTACTAGACGCTCCTACAATGAGCAGTTCTTC.

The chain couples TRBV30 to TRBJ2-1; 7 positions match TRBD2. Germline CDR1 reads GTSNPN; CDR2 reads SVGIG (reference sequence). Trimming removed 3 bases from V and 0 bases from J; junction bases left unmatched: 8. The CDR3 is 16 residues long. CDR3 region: CAWRGRDRSSYNEQFF. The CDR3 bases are TGTGCCTGGAGGGGGAGGGACCGTAGCTCCTACAATGAGCAGTTCTTC. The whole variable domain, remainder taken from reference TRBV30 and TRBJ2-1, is SQTIHQWPATLVQPVGSPLSLECTVEGTSNPNLYWYRQAAGRGLQLLFYSVGIGQISSEVPQNLSASRPQDRQFILSSKKLLLSDSGFYLCAWRGRDRSSYNEQFFGPGTRLTVL.

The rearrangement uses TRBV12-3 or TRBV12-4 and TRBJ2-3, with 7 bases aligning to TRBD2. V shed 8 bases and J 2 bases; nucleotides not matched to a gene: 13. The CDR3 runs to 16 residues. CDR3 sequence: CASCPGLAEYTDTQYF. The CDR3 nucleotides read TGTGCCAGCTGTCCGGGGCTAGCGGAGTACACAGATACGCAGTATTTT.

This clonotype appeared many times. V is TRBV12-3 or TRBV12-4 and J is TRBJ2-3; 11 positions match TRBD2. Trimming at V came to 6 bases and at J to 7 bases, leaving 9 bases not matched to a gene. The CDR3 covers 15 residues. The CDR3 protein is CASSTTSGGTHTQYF. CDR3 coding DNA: TGTGCCAGCAGCACAACTAGCGGGGGAACTCATACGCAGTATTTT.

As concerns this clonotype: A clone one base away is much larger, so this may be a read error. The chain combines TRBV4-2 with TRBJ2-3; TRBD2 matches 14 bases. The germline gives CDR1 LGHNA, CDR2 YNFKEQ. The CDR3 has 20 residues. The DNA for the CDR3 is TGTGCCAGCAGCCAAGACATGGGACTAGCGGGGGCGAGGAGCACAGGTACGCAGTATTTT. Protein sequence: CASSQDMGLAGARSTGTQYF.

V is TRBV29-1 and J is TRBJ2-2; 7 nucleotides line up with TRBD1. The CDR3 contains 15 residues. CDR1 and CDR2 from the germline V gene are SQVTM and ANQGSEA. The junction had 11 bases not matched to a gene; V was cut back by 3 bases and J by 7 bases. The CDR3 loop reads CSVETADRAGGELFF. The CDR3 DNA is TGCAGCGTTGAGACCGCCGACAGGGCGGGCGGGGAGCTGTTTTTT.

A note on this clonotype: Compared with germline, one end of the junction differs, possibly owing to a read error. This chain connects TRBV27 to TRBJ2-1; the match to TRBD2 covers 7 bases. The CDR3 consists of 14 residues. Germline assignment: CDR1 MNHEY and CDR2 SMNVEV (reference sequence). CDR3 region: CVSSSGGSYNEQFF. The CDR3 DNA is TGTGTCAGCAGTTCGGGGGGCTCCTACAATGAGCAGTTCTTC.

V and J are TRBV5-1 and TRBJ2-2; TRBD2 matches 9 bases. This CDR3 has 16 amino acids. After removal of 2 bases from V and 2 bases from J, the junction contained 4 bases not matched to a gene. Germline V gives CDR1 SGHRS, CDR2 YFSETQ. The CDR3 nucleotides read TGCGCCAGCAGCTTTCACGGGACTAGCAACACCGGGGAGCTGTTTTTT. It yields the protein CASSFHGTSNTGELFF. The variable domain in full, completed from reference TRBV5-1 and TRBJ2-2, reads KAGVTQTPRYLIKTRGQQVTLSCSPISGHRSVSWYQQTPGQGLQFLFEYFSETQRNKGNFPGRFSGRQFSNSRSEMNVSTLELGDSALYLCASSFHGTSNTGELFFGEGSRLTVL.

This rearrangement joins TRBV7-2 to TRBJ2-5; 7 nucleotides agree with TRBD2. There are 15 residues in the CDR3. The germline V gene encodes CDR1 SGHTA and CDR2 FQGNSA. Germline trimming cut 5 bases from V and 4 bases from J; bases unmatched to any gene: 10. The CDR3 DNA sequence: TGTGCCAGCAGCCAAAGGGCTAGCGGCCGAGAGACCCAGTACTTC. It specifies CASSQRASGRETQYF. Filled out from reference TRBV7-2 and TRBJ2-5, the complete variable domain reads GAGVSQSPSNKVTEKGKDVELRCDPISGHTALYWYRQSLGQGLEFLIYFQGNSAPDKSGLPSDRFSAERTGGSVSTLTIQRTQQEDSAVYLCASSQRASGRETQYFGPGTRLLVL.

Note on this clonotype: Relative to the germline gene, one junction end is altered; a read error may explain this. For the CDR3, the DNA is TGTGCCGGCAGCTTAGGGGGGGAAGGGGGCAGGGCTGAAGCTTTCTTT. It yields the protein CAGSLGGEGGRAEAFF. The rearrangement joins TRBV7-6 to TRBJ1-1, with TRBD1 matching over 7 bases. The CDR3 spans 16 residues. CDR1 is SGHVS and CDR2 is FNYEAQ in the germline V gene.

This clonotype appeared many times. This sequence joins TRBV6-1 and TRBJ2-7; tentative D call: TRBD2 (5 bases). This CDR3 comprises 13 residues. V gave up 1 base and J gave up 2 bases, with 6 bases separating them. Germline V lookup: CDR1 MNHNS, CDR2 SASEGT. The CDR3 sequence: CASSEGGAYEQYF. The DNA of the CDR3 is TGTGCCAGCAGTGAAGGGGGAGCCTACGAGCAGTACTTC.

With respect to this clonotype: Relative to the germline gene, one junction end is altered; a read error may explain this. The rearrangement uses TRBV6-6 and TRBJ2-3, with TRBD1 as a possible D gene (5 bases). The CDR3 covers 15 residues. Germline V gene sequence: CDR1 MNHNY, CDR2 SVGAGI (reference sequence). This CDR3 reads CASRYGHPTADTQYF. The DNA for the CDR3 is TGCGCCAGCAGATACGGACACCCCACGGCAGATACGCAGTATTTT.

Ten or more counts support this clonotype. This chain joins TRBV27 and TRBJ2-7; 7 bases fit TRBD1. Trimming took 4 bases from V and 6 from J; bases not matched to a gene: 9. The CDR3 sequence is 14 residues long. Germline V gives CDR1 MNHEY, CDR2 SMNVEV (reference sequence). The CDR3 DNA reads TGTGCCAGCAGTTCAGGGGGAAAAGTGGCCGAGCAGTACTTC. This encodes CASSSGGKVAEQYF.

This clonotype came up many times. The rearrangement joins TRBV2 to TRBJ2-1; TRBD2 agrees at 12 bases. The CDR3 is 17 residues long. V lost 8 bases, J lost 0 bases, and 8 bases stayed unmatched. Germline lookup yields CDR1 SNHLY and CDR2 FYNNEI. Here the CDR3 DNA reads TGTGCCAGCTGGGCGTCTAGCGGGGGGGACTCCTACAATGAGCAGTTCTTC. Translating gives CASWASSGGDSYNEQFF.

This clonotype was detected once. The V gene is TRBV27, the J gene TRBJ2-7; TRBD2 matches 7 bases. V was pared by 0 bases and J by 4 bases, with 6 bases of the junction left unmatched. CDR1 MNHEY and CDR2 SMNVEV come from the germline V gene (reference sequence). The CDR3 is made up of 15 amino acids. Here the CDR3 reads CASSLSPAGMYEQYF. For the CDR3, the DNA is TGTGCCAGCAGTTTATCGCCAGCGGGAATGTACGAGCAGTACTTC.

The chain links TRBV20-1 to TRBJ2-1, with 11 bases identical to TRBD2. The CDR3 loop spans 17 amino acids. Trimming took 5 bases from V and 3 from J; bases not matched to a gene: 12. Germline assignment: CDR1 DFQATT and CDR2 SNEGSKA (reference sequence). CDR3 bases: TGCAGTGCTCCGACTAGCGGGACCCCCTGGGGCTACAATGAGCAGTTCTTC. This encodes CSAPTSGTPWGYNEQFF.

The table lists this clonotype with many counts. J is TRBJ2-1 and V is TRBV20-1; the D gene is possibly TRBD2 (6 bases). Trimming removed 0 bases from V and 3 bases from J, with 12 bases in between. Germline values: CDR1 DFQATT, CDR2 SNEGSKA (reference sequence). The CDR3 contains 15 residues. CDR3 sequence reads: CSAREPGVNYNEQFF. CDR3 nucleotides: TGCAGTGCTAGAGAACCGGGGGTGAACTACAATGAGCAGTTCTTC.